These 15 T cell receptor beta chains originate from one sample sequenced in a study of blood T cells in healthy people across ages. A second PCR, run for about 7 to 12 cycles, used a sample-barcoded 5' primer plus a J-beta primer mix. TCRdb re-derived calls from the 5' RACE reads in MiXCR, one entry per CDR3 protein. The table records 540,000 or so distinct CDR3 sequences, about 26% of them present only once. The specimen sequenced was blood. These receptors were taken from a woman in her 70s in good health.

This clonotype was counted a few times. The chain couples TRBV6-2 or TRBV6-3 to TRBJ2-4, with 7 bases matching TRBD2. Germline V CDR1 and CDR2: MNHEY, SVGEGT. With 2 bases clipped from V and 6 bases from J, the junction kept 10 bases outside the gene matches. CDR3 length equals 16 residues. CDR3 in DNA: TGTGCCAGCAGTTACACACTGGCTAGCGGACGAAACATTCAGTACTTC. Translation: CASSYTLASGRNIQYF.

A few counts support this clonotype. V and J are TRBV5-1 and TRBJ2-3; TRBD2 aligns across 7 bases. The CDR3 loop spans 15 amino acids. Germline V gene sequence: CDR1 SGHRS, CDR2 YFSETQ. With V trimmed by 4 bases and J by 2 bases, 7 bases remained unmatched. CDR3 in DNA: TGCGCCAGCAGCCTCACGGGACTACCCACAGATACGCAGTATTTT. Protein sequence: CASSLTGLPTDTQYF.

This clonotype was observed a handful of times. V and J are TRBV7-8 and TRBJ2-7; maybe TRBD2 (6 bases). Germline V lookup: CDR1 SGHVS, CDR2 FQNEAQ. The V and J ends lost 5 bases and 3 bases respectively, with 14 bases between them. There are 14 residues in the CDR3. DNA of the CDR3: TGTGCCAGCAGCAACCGCGGGGACTTCTACGAGCAGTACTTC. It encodes CASSNRGDFYEQYF.

This clonotype has more than one count but fewer than ten. This rearrangement joins TRBV6-5 to TRBJ2-7; no firm D call. There are 14 residues in the CDR3. Per germline, CDR1 MNHEY and CDR2 SVGAGI. Trimming pared 0 bases from V and 8 bases from J, leaving 14 bases between. The CDR3 nucleotides read TGTGCCAGCAGTTACTCGAGGTTGGGATCCAAGCAGTACTTC. This sequence encodes CASSYSRLGSKQYF.

This clonotype was found a few times. The V call is TRBV7-2, the J call TRBJ2-5; TRBD2 agrees at 7 bases. The J call may be wrong; the DNA end is better matched by TRBJ2-1. The CDR3 contains 17 residues. Germline loops: CDR1 SGHTA, CDR2 FQGNSA. The CDR3: CASSRESGMVSYNEQFF. CDR3 nucleotide sequence: TGTGCCAGCAGCCGTGAGAGCGGGATGGTCTCTTACAATGAGCAGTTCTTC.

The table lists this clonotype with a count of one. The genes are TRBV12-3 or TRBV12-4 and TRBJ2-3, with D perhaps TRBD1 or TRBD2 (5 bases each). The CDR3 covers 17 residues. With 6 bases removed from V and 3 bases from J, the gap between germline ends came to 22 bases. The chain's CDR3 is CASRQTIGAVGTDTQYF. CDR3 DNA: TGTGCCAGCAGACAAACTATCGGGGCTGTGGGGACAGATACGCAGTATTTT.

The genes are TRBV12-3 or TRBV12-4 and TRBJ1-1; D not certain. The CDR3 loop spans 11 amino acids. V dropped 3 bases and J dropped 8 bases, with 7 bases sitting between them. The CDR3 loop reads CASSLVHEAFF. The DNA for the CDR3 is TGTGCCAGCAGTTTGGTACACGAAGCTTTCTTT.

This clonotype was observed a handful of times. This chain joins TRBV10-3 and TRBJ2-7; 10 bases fit TRBD1. Trimming removed 11 bases from V and 7 bases from J; junction bases left unmatched: 17. Germline assignment: CDR1 ENHRY and CDR2 SYGVKD. The CDR3 is made up of 15 amino acids. The CDR3 reads CAVEVRDRGIGEQYF. Here the CDR3 DNA reads TGTGCCGTCGAAGTGAGGGACAGGGGTATCGGGGAGCAGTACTTC.

The chain recombines TRBV5-8 with TRBJ1-1, with a tentative D call TRBD1 (5 bases). Germline assignment: CDR1 SGHTS and CDR2 YDEGEE. Trimming cost V 2 bases and J 5 bases, with 13 bases left between them. There are 14 residues in the CDR3. CDR3 nucleotide sequence: TGTGCCAGCAGCTTTAGGTCCCGGGGGACTGAAGCTTTCTTT. Its translation is CASSFRSRGTEAFF.

In this sample, this clonotype turned up a few times. J is TRBJ2-5 and V is TRBV5-6; 10 nucleotides align to TRBD2. The CDR3 consists of 16 residues. Looked up from germline, CDR1 is SGHDT and CDR2 is YYEEEE. The V segment lost 0 bases and the J segment 7 bases; nucleotides outside the gene matches: 9. The CDR3 region has the DNA TGTGCCAGCAGCTTGGAACTAGCGGGGACGACAGCGACCCAGTACTTC. It specifies CASSLELAGTTATQYF.

The chain uses TRBV29-1 and TRBJ2-1, with 12 bases matching TRBD2. The germline V gene has CDR1 SQVTM and CDR2 ANQGSEA. The CDR3 loop spans 15 amino acids. Trimming removed 7 bases from V and 1 base from J; junction bases left unmatched: 5. The CDR3 coding sequence is TGCAGCGCTCGGACTAGCGGGACGTCCTACAATGAGCAGTTCTTC. It encodes CSARTSGTSYNEQFF.

This clonotype was recorded a few times. The gene calls are TRBV12-3 or TRBV12-4 and TRBJ2-5, with no clear D. Trimming took 6 bases from V and 5 from J, leaving 13 bases between them. The CDR3 has 13 residues. The CDR3 region has the DNA TGTGCCAGCAGCTTAAAGTCGAGGGAGACCCAGTACTTC. Amino acids: CASSLKSRETQYF.

This clonotype was seen more than once but under ten times. As DNA, the CDR3 is TGTGCCAGCAGCTCCCGGCAGGGAGGGTATGGCTACACCTTC. As protein: CASSSRQGGYGYTF. The chain uses TRBV7-2 and TRBJ1-2, with D tentatively TRBD1 (5 bases). Deletions cut 4 bases from V and 5 bases from J, with 14 bases between. The germline gives CDR1 SGHTA, CDR2 FQGNSA. The CDR3 contains 14 residues.

The V gene is TRBV5-1, the J gene TRBJ2-5, with 9 bases aligning to TRBD2. The last part of the DNA fits TRBJ2-7 better; the J call may be wrong. This CDR3 has 14 residues. CDR1 and CDR2 (germline): SGHRS, YFSETQ. The CDR3 is CASSPGTSYYEQYF. CDR3 nucleotides: TGCGCCAGCAGCCCTGGGACTAGCTATTACGAGCAGTACTTC.

This clonotype was detected only a few times. The chain couples TRBV5-1 to TRBJ2-1; 10 bases align to TRBD2. Trimming at V came to 3 bases and at J to 0 bases, leaving 6 bases not matched to a gene. This CDR3 has 17 amino acids. Germline V gives CDR1 SGHRS, CDR2 YFSETQ. Here the CDR3 DNA reads TGCGCCAGCAGCTCCCTAGCGGGGGTTTCCTCCTACAATGAGCAGTTCTTC. Encoded protein: CASSSLAGVSSYNEQFF.